The present TCR beta chain was sequenced within a study of shared clonotypes between healthy human individuals. Findings of the study overall: In this cohort, only blood was sampled, and tissue repertoires likely differ. In contrast to clonotypes shared by all four donors, non-shared clonotypes had lower generation probabilities. Represented genetic and exposure-history diversity was restricted by having few donors.

Concerning this clone itself: Antigen unknown.

This CDR3 is 16 amino acids long. The germline V gene encodes CDR1 SGHNT and CDR2 YENEEA. Trimming left V 4 bases short and J 2 bases short, with 18 bases between. Libraries were prepared by immunoSEQ multiplex PCR; TCRdb keeps only in-frame clonotypes and omits some of them. The table shows 640,000 or so clones, with about two thirds occurring only once. This rearrangement joins TRBV11-3 to TRBJ2-7; weak D call: TRBD1 (6 bases). The sequenced sample consisted of memory CD4+ T cells sorted from blood. Documented subset: CD45RA-negative fraction. This TCR derives from a woman between 25 and 40 years old in good health. CDR3 in DNA: TGTGCCAGCAGCTCCGGCGGATCGGGACACACCTACGAGCAGTACTTC. As protein: CASSSGGSGHTYEQYF.